This T cell receptor beta chain emerged from a study of response to subunit inactivated influenza vaccine. Study-wide points: After each seasonal influenza vaccination, few new T cells are recruited, the authors suggested.

About this clonotype: Its antigen is not identified.

MiXCR, applied by TCRdb to the RT-PCR reads, yields one record per CDR3 protein. Of hundreds of thousands of distinct CDR3 sequences listed, roughly 8.2% were seen once; the top ten hold 10% to 15%. The CDR3 has 14 amino acids. Germline V gives CDR1 SGHTA, CDR2 FQGNSA. Trimming at V came to 7 bases and at J to 4 bases, leaving 10 bases not matched to a gene. This clonotype was sampled from a man in his fifties or sixties who received an inactivated influenza vaccine. The input for sequencing was PBMCs from blood, taken around 25 months after vaccination. The V and J genes are TRBV7-2 and TRBJ2-7, with 7 positions matching TRBD2. The CDR3 DNA sequence: TGTGCCAGCACCGTAGGACTAGGAGCGTACGAGCAGTACTTC. This gives the protein CASTVGLGAYEQYF.